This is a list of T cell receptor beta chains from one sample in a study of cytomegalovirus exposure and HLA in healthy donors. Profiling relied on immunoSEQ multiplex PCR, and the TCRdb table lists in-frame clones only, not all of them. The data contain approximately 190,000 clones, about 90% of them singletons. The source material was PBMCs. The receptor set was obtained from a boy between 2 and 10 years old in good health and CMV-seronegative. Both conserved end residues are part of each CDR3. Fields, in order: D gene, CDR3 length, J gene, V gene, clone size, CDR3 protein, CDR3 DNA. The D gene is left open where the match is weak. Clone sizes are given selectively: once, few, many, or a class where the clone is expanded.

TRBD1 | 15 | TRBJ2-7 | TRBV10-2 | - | CASRGTGRGYYEQYF | TGCGCCAGCAGAGGGACAGGGCGTGGGTACTACGAGCAGTACTTC
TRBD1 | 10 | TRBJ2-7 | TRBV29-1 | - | CSAQGDEQYF | TGCAGCGCACAGGGGGACGAGCAGTACTTC
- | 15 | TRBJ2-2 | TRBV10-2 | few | CASSPQGGPSGELFF | TGCGCCAGCAGCCCCCAAGGAGGGCCCTCCGGGGAGCTGTTTTTT
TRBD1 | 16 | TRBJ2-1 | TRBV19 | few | CASRSGTGESYNEQFF | TGTGCCAGTAGGTCCGGGACAGGAGAATCCTACAATGAGCAGTTCTTC
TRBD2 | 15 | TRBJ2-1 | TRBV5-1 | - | CASSSGLAGDNEQFF | TGCGCCAGCAGCTCCGGACTAGCGGGGGACAATGAGCAGTTCTTC
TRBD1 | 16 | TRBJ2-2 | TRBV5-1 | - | CASSSTGGRDTGELFF | TGCGCCAGCAGCTCGACAGGGGGCCGGGACACCGGGGAGCTGTTTTTT
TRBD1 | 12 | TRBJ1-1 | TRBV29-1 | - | CSAGQVNTEAFF | TGCAGCGCTGGACAGGTGAACACTGAAGCTTTCTTT
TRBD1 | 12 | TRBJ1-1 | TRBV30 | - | CAGDRANTEAFF | TGTGCCGGGGACAGGGCAAACACTGAAGCTTTCTTT
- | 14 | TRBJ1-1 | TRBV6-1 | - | CASSDRDRNTEAFF | TGTGCCAGCAGTGACAGGGATAGAAACACTGAAGCTTTCTTT
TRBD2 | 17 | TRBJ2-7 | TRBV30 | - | CAWSPLLPGTSRYEQYF | TGTGCCTGGAGTCCTTTACTTCCAGGGACTAGCAGGTACGAGCAGTACTTC
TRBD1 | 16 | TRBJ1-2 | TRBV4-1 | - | CASSQERTGGNYGYTF | TGCGCCAGCAGCCAAGAGCGGACAGGGGGCAATTATGGCTACACCTTC
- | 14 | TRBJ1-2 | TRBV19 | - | CASTDREKVYGYTF | TGTGCCAGTACGGACCGGGAAAAAGTCTATGGCTACACCTTC
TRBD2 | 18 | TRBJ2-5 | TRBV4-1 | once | CASSQVAGGGYRQETQYF | TGCGCCAGCAGCCAAGTTGCGGGGGGAGGGTACCGACAAGAGACCCAGTACTTC
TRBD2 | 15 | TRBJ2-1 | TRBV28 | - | CASSWTSGRYNEQFF | TGTGCCAGCAGTTGGACTAGCGGGAGGTACAATGAGCAGTTCTTC
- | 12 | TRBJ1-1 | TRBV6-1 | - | CASSQTGYEAFF | TGTGCCAGCAGCCAAACAGGATATGAAGCTTTCTTT
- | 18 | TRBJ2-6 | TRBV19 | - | CASSITPGWAFRANVLTF | TGTGCCAGTAGTATAACCCCAGGGTGGGCATTTAGGGCCAACGTCCTGACTTTC
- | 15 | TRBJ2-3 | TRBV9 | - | CASSVAGLSTDTQYF | TGTGCCAGCAGCGTAGCTGGGCTTAGCACAGATACGCAGTATTTT
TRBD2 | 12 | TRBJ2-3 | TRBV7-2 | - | CASSSGGDTQYF | TGTGCCAGCAGCTCCGGGGGGGATACGCAGTATTTT
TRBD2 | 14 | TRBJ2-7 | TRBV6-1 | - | CASSVAGGPHEQYF | TGTGCCAGCAGCGTAGCGGGAGGTCCCCACGAGCAGTACTTC
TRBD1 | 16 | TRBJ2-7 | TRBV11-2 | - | CASSRGTGSPSNEQYF | TGTGCCAGCAGTCGGGGGACAGGGTCTCCTTCCAACGAGCAGTACTTC
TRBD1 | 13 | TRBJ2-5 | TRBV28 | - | CASRDRFTETQYF | TGTGCCAGCAGGGACAGGTTTACGGAGACCCAGTACTTC
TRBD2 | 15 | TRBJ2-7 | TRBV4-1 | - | CASSQDKTGGYEQYF | TGCGCCAGCAGCCAAGATAAAACGGGAGGGTACGAGCAGTACTTC
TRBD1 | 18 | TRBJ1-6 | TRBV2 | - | CASSRRGQIITGFSPLHF | TGTGCCAGCAGTCGGCGGGGACAGATTATTACTGGTTTTTCACCCCTCCACTTT
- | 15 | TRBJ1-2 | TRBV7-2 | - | CASSPEGLTNYGYTF | TGTGCCAGCAGCCCTGAGGGACTGACTAACTATGGCTACACCTTC
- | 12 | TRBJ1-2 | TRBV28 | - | CASKIANYGYTF | TGTGCCAGCAAAATAGCTAACTATGGCTACACCTTC
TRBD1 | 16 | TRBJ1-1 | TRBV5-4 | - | CASSFRDRGLNTEAFF | TGTGCCAGCAGCTTCCGGGACAGGGGGTTGAACACTGAAGCTTTCTTT